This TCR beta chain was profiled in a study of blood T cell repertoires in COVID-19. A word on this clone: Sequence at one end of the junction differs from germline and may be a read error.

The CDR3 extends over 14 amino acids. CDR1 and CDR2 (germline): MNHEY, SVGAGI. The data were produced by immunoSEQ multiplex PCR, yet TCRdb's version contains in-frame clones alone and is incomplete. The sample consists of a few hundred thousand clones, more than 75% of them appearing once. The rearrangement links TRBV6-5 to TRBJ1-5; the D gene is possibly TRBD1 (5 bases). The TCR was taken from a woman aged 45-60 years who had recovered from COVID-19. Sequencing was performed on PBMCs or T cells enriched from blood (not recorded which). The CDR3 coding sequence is TGTGCCAGCAGTAACTCCCCAGGGCATCAGCCCCAGCATTTT. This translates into CASSNSPGHQPQHF.